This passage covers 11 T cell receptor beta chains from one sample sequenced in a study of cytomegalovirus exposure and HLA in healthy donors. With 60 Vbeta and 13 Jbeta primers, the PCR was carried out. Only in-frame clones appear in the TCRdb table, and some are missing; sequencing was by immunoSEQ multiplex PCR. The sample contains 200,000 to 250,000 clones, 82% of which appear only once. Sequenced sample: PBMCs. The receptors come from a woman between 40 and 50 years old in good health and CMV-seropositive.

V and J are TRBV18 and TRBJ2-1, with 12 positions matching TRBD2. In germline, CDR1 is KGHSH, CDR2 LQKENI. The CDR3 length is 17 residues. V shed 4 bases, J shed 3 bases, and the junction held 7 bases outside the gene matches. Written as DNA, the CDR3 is TGTGCCAGCTCACGGACTCTGACTAGCGGGAGCTACAATGAGCAGTTCTTC. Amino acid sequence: CASSRTLTSGSYNEQFF.

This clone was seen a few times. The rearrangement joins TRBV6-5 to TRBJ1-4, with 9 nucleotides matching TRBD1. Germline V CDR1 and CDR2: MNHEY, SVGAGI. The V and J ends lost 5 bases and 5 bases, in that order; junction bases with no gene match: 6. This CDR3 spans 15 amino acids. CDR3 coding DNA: TGTGCCAGCAGTAAGACAGGGGGGGCGAATGAAAAACTGTTTTTT. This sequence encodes CASSKTGGANEKLFF.

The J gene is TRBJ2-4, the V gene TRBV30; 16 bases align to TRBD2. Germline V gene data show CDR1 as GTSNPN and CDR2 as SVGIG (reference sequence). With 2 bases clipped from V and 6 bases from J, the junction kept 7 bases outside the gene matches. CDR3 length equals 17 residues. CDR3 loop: CAWSQGLAGGSGNIQYF. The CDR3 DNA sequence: TGTGCCTGGAGTCAGGGACTAGCGGGAGGGAGTGGAAACATTCAGTACTTC.

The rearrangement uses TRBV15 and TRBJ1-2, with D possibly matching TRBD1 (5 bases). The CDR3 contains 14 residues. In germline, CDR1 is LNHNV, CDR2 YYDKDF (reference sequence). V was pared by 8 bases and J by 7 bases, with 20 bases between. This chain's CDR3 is CATRGSGRAFGYTF. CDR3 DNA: TGTGCCACCCGAGGATCGGGCAGGGCCTTTGGCTACACCTTC.

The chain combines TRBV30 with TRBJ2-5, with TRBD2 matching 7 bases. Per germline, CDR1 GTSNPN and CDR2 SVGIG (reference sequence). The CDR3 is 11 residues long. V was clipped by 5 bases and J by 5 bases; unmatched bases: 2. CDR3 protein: CAWGGGETQYF. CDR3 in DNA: TGTGCCTGGGGGGGAGGGGAGACCCAGTACTTC.

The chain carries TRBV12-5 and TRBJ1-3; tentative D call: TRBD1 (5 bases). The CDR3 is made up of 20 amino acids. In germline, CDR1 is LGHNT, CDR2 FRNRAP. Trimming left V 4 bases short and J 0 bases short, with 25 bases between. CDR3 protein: CASGYNPRVLSMISGNTIYF. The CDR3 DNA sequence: TGTGCTAGTGGTTACAACCCCAGGGTTCTGTCAATGATCTCTGGAAACACCATATATTTT.

DNA for the CDR3: TGTGCCAGCAGCTCCCTGCGGGACAGGGGGCCCTACGAGCAGTACTTC. Translation gives CASSSLRDRGPYEQYF. The rearrangement links TRBV7-9 to TRBJ2-7; the match to TRBD1 covers 12 bases. V shed 4 bases, J shed 2 bases, and the junction held 6 bases outside the gene matches. Looked up from germline, CDR1 is SEHNR and CDR2 is FQNEAQ (reference sequence). The CDR3 sequence is 16 residues long.

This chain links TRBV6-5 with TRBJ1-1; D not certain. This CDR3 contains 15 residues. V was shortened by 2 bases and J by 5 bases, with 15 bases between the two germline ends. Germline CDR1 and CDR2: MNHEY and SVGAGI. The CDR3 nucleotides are TGTGCCAGCAGTTACGGGCGGAGGACCCCGACTGAAGCTTTCTTT. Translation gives CASSYGRRTPTEAFF.

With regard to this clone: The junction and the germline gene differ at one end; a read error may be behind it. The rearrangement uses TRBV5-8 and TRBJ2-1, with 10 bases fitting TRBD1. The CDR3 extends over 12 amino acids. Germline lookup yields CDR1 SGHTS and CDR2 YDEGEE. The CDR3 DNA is TGTGCCAGCAGCCTGACCGGGACAGGGGTTGTCTTC. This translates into CASSLTGTGVVF. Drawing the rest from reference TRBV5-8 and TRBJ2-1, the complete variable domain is EAGVTQSPTHLIKTRGQQATLRCSPISGHTSVYWYQQALGLGLQFLLWYDEGEERNRGNFPPRFSGRQFPNYSSELNVNALELEDSALYLCASSLTGTGVVFGPGTRLTVL.

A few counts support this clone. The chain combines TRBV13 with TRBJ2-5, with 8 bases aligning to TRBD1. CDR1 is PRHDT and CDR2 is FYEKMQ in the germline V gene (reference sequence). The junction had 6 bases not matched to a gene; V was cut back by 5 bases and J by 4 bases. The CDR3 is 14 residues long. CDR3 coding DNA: TGTGCCAGCAGCCGCCAGGGGGCGAGAGAGACCCAGTACTTC. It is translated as CASSRQGARETQYF.

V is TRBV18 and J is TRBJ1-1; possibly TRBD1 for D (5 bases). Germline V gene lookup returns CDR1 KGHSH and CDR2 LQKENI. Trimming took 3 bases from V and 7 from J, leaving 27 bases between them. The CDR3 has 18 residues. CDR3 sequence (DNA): TGTGCCAGCTCACCTCGCGGCCCAGGACAAGGAGGGCCCGATGAAGCTTTCTTT. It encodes CASSPRGPGQGGPDEAFF.